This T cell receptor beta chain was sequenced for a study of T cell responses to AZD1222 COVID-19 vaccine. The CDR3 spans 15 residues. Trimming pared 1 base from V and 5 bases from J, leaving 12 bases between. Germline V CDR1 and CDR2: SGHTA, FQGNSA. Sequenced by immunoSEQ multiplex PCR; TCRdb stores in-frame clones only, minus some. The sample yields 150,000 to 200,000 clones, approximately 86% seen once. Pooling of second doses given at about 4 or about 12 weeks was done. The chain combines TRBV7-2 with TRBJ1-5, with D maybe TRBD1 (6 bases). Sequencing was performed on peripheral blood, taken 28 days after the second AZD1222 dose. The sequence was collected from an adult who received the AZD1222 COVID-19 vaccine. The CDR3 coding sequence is TGTGCCAGCAGCTTAGACCGGAGGGGGGATCAGCCCCAGCATTTT. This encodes CASSLDRRGDQPQHF.